The 22 T cell receptor beta chains reported below all come from one sample, sequenced in a study of T cells after yellow fever vaccination. MiXCR was run by TCRdb on the 5' RACE reads, yielding one entry per CDR3 protein. The sample lists over 100,000 distinct CDR3 sequences, approximately 8.4% occurring once. The sample consisted of CD8+ T cells sorted from PBMCs, taken 45 days after the yellow fever booster vaccination. The receptors shown here come from a man aged 30-40 years who received the YFV17D yellow fever vaccine.

Ten or more counts support this clonotype. V and J are TRBV27 and TRBJ2-7; 9 bases line up with TRBD2. The germline CDR1 and CDR2 sequences are MNHEY and SMNVEV (reference sequence). The CDR3 consists of 15 residues. The V segment lost 5 bases and the J segment 9 bases; nucleotides outside the gene matches: 14. CDR3 region: CASSTLTSGPGGQYF. DNA of the CDR3: TGTGCCAGCAGTACCCTAACTAGCGGGCCCGGGGGGCAGTACTTC.

This chain links TRBV6-5 with TRBJ1-1; D call uncertain. Germline V gives CDR1 MNHEY, CDR2 SVGAGI. The CDR3 has 14 residues. With 2 bases removed from V and 1 base from J, the gap between germline ends came to 8 bases. The CDR3 loop reads CASSYLPANTEAFF. The CDR3 DNA reads TGTGCCAGCAGTTACCTTCCTGCGAACACTGAAGCTTTCTTT.

This clonotype was counted many times. The chain carries TRBV11-2 and TRBJ2-1; 8 nucleotides align to TRBD2. This CDR3 is 15 amino acids long. The V segment lost 5 bases and the J segment 7 bases; nucleotides outside the gene matches: 10. Germline values: CDR1 SGHAT, CDR2 FQNNGV. CDR3 residues: CASSGGAGVSNEQFF. CDR3 coding DNA: TGTGCCAGCAGCGGAGGAGCGGGAGTGTCGAATGAGCAGTTCTTC.

The genes are TRBV7-2 and TRBJ1-1; TRBD1 is a possible D gene (6 bases). This CDR3 spans 15 amino acids. V was trimmed by 3 bases and J by 2 bases, leaving 13 bases between them. Germline lookup yields CDR1 SGHTA and CDR2 FQGNSA. The CDR3 sequence: CASSFQGRGNTEAFF. The CDR3 DNA reads as TGTGCCAGCAGCTTCCAGGGCAGGGGCAACACTGAAGCTTTCTTT.

This clonotype was picked up many times. CDR3 nucleotide sequence: TGTGCCAGCAGCCGAGGGGGGAGGGACTACAATGAGCAGTTCTTC. This translates into CASSRGGRDYNEQFF. This chain joins TRBV7-4 and TRBJ2-1; TRBD2 is a possible D gene (7 bases). The CDR3 is 15 amino acids. V lost 5 bases and J lost 3, with 14 bases in between. Germline CDR1 and CDR2: SGHVT and SQSDAQ.

In its sample, this clonotype was seen a few times. This rearrangement joins TRBV7-9 to TRBJ2-2; unclear D gene. Trimming stripped 3 bases from V and 8 bases from J, with 1 base between. There are 10 residues in the CDR3. The germline CDR1 and CDR2 sequences are SEHNR and FQNEAQ (reference sequence). CDR3 region: CASSLGELFF. In nucleotides, the CDR3 is TGTGCCAGCAGCTTGGGGGAGCTGTTTTTT. Filled out from reference TRBV7-9 and TRBJ2-2, the complete variable domain reads DTGVSQNPRHKITKRGQNVTFRCDPISEHNRLYWYRQTLGQGPEFLTYFQNEAQLEKSRLLSDRFSAERPKGSFSTLEIQRTEQGDSAMYLCASSLGELFFGEGSRLTVL.

The chain has TRBV27 and TRBJ1-5, with D maybe TRBD1 (5 bases). The V and J ends lost 6 bases and 3 bases respectively, with 12 bases between them. The CDR3 is made up of 14 amino acids. In germline, CDR1 is MNHEY, CDR2 SMNVEV (reference sequence). CDR3: CASSPGGPNQPQHF. Here the CDR3 DNA reads TGTGCCAGCAGCCCCGGGGGACCCAATCAGCCCCAGCATTTT.

This clonotype was counted ten times or more. The J gene is TRBJ2-1, the V gene TRBV10-3; possibly TRBD1 or TRBD2 for D (5 bases each). The CDR3 spans 15 residues. Germline V lookup: CDR1 ENHRY, CDR2 SYGVKD. The V and J ends lost 7 bases and 7 bases respectively, with 20 bases between them. The CDR3 spells CAITPFGTQGNEQFF. The CDR3 nucleotides are TGTGCCATCACCCCATTTGGGACCCAAGGGAATGAGCAGTTCTTC.

This clonotype showed up many times. The genes are TRBV4-3 and TRBJ1-1; D is unresolved. The CDR3 has 13 residues. Trimming cost V 2 bases and J 6 bases, with 10 bases left between them. Germline loops: CDR1 LGHNA, CDR2 YSLEER. Here the CDR3 reads CASSQMPGSEAFF. DNA of the CDR3: TGCGCCAGCAGCCAAATGCCCGGATCTGAAGCTTTCTTT.

V gene TRBV5-1 combines with J gene TRBJ2-7, with D possibly TRBD1 on 5 matching bases. This CDR3 comprises 14 residues. V lost 0 bases and J lost 0, with 7 bases in between. The germline V gene has CDR1 SGHRS and CDR2 YFSETQ. The CDR3: CASSLGQSSYEQYF. CDR3 bases: TGCGCCAGCAGCTTGGGACAGTCCTCCTACGAGCAGTACTTC.

The table lists this clonotype with many counts. V and J are TRBV27 and TRBJ2-1; the match to TRBD2 covers 10 bases. V lost 7 bases to trimming and J lost 3 bases; unmatched junction nucleotides: 6. Germline V CDR1 and CDR2: MNHEY, SMNVEV (reference sequence). This CDR3 is built from 15 residues. The CDR3, as DNA: TGTGCCAGCATCATAGCGGGAGGAGGCTACAATGAGCAGTTCTTC. Translating gives CASIIAGGGYNEQFF.

The rearrangement uses TRBV12-3 or TRBV12-4 and TRBJ2-7; TRBD1 aligns across 7 bases. J lost 2 bases, V lost 3 bases, and 4 bases had no gene match. The CDR3 runs to 14 residues. The CDR3 sequence is CASSFGTETYEQYF. The CDR3 DNA follows: TGTGCCAGCAGTTTTGGGACAGAGACCTACGAGCAGTACTTC.

The chain employs TRBV3-1 and TRBJ2-1, with a weak D call TRBD2 (5 bases). This CDR3 spans 14 amino acids. V lost 3 bases, J lost 8 bases, and 14 bases lay in between. Looked up from germline, CDR1 is LGHDT and CDR2 is YNNKEL (reference sequence). The CDR3 protein is CASSQEVRRDEQFF. The CDR3 DNA follows: TGTGCCAGCAGCCAGGAGGTGCGTAGGGATGAGCAGTTCTTC.

This chain joins TRBV5-5 and TRBJ2-1; a weak D match, TRBD2 (5 bases). With 7 bases removed from V and 4 bases from J, the gap between germline ends came to 15 bases. CDR3 size: 14 residues. The V gene's germline CDR1 is SGHKS and CDR2 YYEKEE (reference sequence). For the CDR3, the DNA is TGTGCCAGCGGCCCCGGGCGGACTTACAATGAGCAGTTCTTC. This encodes CASGPGRTYNEQFF.

This clonotype has a count of ten or more. This chain connects TRBV2 to TRBJ2-7; 9 bases match TRBD1. CDR1 is SNHLY, CDR2 FYNNEI, per germline. J was trimmed by 0 bases and V by 3 bases; bases with no gene match: 6. CDR3 length equals 16 residues. The CDR3 region is CASSDAGTGISYEQYF. The CDR3 region has the DNA TGTGCCAGCAGTGACGCTGGGACAGGGATCTCCTACGAGCAGTACTTC. Full variable domain (outside the CDR3, taken from reference TRBV2 and TRBJ2-7): EPEVTQTPSHQVTQMGQEVILRCVPISNHLYFYWYRQILGQKVEFLVSFYNNEISEKSEIFDDQFSVERPDGSNFTLKIRSTKLEDSAMYFCASSDAGTGISYEQYFGPGTRLTVT.

This clonotype showed up many times. The chain combines TRBV5-1 with TRBJ2-7; 9 nucleotides line up with TRBD2. The CDR3 is made up of 13 amino acids. CDR1 is SGHRS and CDR2 is YFSETQ in the germline V gene. Trimming took 4 bases from V and 5 from J; bases not matched to a gene: 4. CDR3 coding DNA: TGCGCCAGCAGCCCTAGCGGGAACGACGAGCAGTACTTC. It specifies CASSPSGNDEQYF.

At least ten counts were recorded for this clonotype. V and J are TRBV27 and TRBJ1-2; TRBD1 is a possible D gene (5 bases). V lost 6 bases and J 6 bases, leaving 20 bases between the germline ends. Germline CDR1 is MNHEY and CDR2 is SMNVEV (reference sequence). The CDR3 is made up of 15 amino acids. CDR3 amino acids: CASSPMRGMMDGYTF. The CDR3 nucleotides read TGTGCCAGCAGCCCAATGCGGGGGATGATGGATGGCTACACCTTC.

This clonotype was counted many times. This chain joins TRBV11-2 and TRBJ2-3, with TRBD1 matching over 7 bases. This CDR3 region has 15 residues. CDR1 SGHAT and CDR2 FQNNGV come from the germline V gene. Losses at the gene ends were 1 base for V and 4 bases for J; bases not matched to a gene: 5. The CDR3 region is CASSLAGQGADTQYF. The CDR3 DNA reads TGTGCCAGCAGCTTAGCGGGGCAGGGGGCAGATACGCAGTATTTT.

This clonotype was observed many times. The chain employs TRBV29-1 and TRBJ2-7, with unresolved D. This CDR3 contains 14 residues. CDR1 and CDR2 (germline): SQVTM, ANQGSEA. V lost 1 base and J 2 bases, leaving 12 bases between the germline ends. The CDR3 reads CSVEVESRPYEQYF. CDR3 nucleotides: TGCAGCGTTGAAGTTGAGTCTAGACCCTACGAGCAGTACTTC.

This chain links TRBV14 with TRBJ2-7, with 7 bases identical to TRBD2. CDR1 and CDR2 (germline): SGHDN, FVKESK. Losses at the gene ends were 8 bases for V and 0 bases for J; bases not matched to a gene: 1. The CDR3 loop spans 12 amino acids. DNA of the CDR3: TGTGCCAGCGGCGGGAGCTCCTACGAGCAGTACTTC. Its protein is CASGGSSYEQYF.

This clonotype came up many times. V gene TRBV12-3 or TRBV12-4 combines with J gene TRBJ2-2, with 8 bases identical to TRBD2. The CDR3 loop spans 16 amino acids. The ends lost 5 bases at V and 4 bases at J; junction bases unmatched: 9. As DNA, the CDR3 is TGTGCCAGCAGTCGCCTTCAAACTAGCGGCACCGGGGAGCTGTTTTTT. Its protein product is CASSRLQTSGTGELFF.

This clonotype was recorded many times. The chain joins TRBV6-1 to TRBJ2-4; D is undetermined. Germline assignment: CDR1 MNHNS and CDR2 SASEGT. This CDR3 comprises 14 residues. Trimming cost V 6 bases and J 8 bases, with 17 bases left between them. CDR3 DNA: TGTGCCAGCAGCCGCCGCCGTCGTGGGGACATTCAGTACTTC. Its translation is CASSRRRRGDIQYF.